The sequence of this TCR beta chain was determined in a study of blood T cells in healthy people across ages (dated by TCRdb to the mid-2010s). For the wider study: Template switching captured roughly one uniquely barcoded TCR beta cDNA molecule per two T cells in model experiments. For two donors (one aged 18 to 30 and one aged 80 or older), the study analyzed two additional independent replicas of 1 million unique cDNA reads from the same blood draw. Donors were grouped into four age groups: young (average 16 years), middle-aged (39), aged (around 60) and long-lived (around 80). Age-related changes in TCR beta repertoire diversity were measured in the study by deep sequencing normalized with unique cDNA molecular identifiers. To avoid experimental bias, donors of different ages were randomly spread across the sequencing lanes.

Between the V and J ends, shortened by 5 bases and 4 bases respectively, the junction contains 19 bases. Counted from cysteine to phenylalanine, this CDR3 has 15 amino acids. Only the CDR3 region is kept as DNA, spanning 45 bases read in frame from base 1. Via the germline V gene (reference sequence), CDR1 is DFQATT and CDR2 SNEGSKA. Systemically healthy Caucasian individuals from Russia, approximately 39 in total and aged roughly 6 to 95 years, were included as donors. Each donor gave 8 to 10 milliliters of peripheral blood, drawn into EDTA-treated Vacutainer tubes. PBMCs were isolated by Ficoll-Paque density-gradient centrifugation, with at least 7 million obtained per sample. Total RNA, at least 5 micrograms per sample, was extracted from PBMCs with Trizol reagent. For every donor, an aliquot of PBMCs went through flow cytometry to measure the percentages of naive CD45RAhigh/CD27high T cells. What the research found in general, with its limitations: Estimates of total diversity based on one million sequenced T cells were considered lower bounds and underestimates. Observed TCR beta diversity per million T cells fell roughly linearly with age, and a significant reduction was already apparent by age about 36. Donor CMV infection status was unknown, potentially confounding age-related changes in expanded clonotypes. Compared with the aged group, the long-lived group had more naive CD4+ T cells, fewer expanded clones and increased TCR diversity, a pattern suggesting age selection. A strong correlation was found between observed TCR beta diversity and the percentage of naive T cells measured by flow cytometry. Bulk unsorted PBMC profiling prevented conclusive comparison of naive and antigen-experienced compartments.

In the case of this clonotype: There is no known antigen for this receptor. No much larger clonotype is one base removed from it; base qualities were not supplied.

The protocol used for the library was 5' RACE. The sample was run on an Illumina HiSeq 2500. A second roughly 6 to 12 cycle PCR used a sample-barcoded 5' primer and a J-beta primer mix. A template-switch 5' adaptor carrying 12 random nucleotides introduced a unique molecular identifier onto each TCR beta cDNA molecule. Each sample yielded at least 2.5 million CDR3-containing paired-end reads. First-strand cDNA was synthesized from all RNA with the Mint cDNA synthesis kit, primed by a TRBC-specific oligonucleotide. All cDNA was treated with uracil-DNA glycosylase and then went through a first 18-cycle PCR with the universal primers M1SS and BC2_uni_R. Concerning the study's data processing: Normalization of each sample was performed by random selection of 1 million high-quality reads, each carrying a distinct molecular identifier. Reads with shared molecular identifiers were discarded instead of being binned into consensus sequences. MiTCR, set to a Q25 quality threshold and the strictest error-elimination algorithm, was used for CDR3 identification, clonotype clustering and error correction. Lower-bound total TCR beta diversity was estimated with a nonparametric unseen species model using Euler transformation. Starting from the raw public reads, TCRdb applied fastp trimming at Q25, assembled clones with MiXCR and retained in-frame beta chains. Duplicate CDR3 protein sequences are folded into a single record with the most common DNA and genes. Here the V and J calls rest on TCRdb's processing, not on the authors' analysis. Here the sample has about 2 million distinct CDR3 sequences; around 48% occur a single time. More than 2% of the sample goes to the ten largest clones.

The sample taken for sequencing was blood. The chain is assembled from TRBV20-1 and TRBJ2-3; the best D guess is TRBD1, with 6 bases matching. This clonotype originated in a woman aged 40 to 50 in good health. The sequenced DNA: TGCAGTGCTTCCCCGTGGGGGCTAAGCGCAGATACGCAGTATTTT. It codes for CSASPWGLSADTQYF.